This record covers a single TCR beta chain. The data belong to a study of cytomegalovirus exposure and HLA in healthy donors. PCR amplification relied on 60 Vbeta primers (plus 13 Jbeta primers). Generated by immunoSEQ multiplex PCR, the TCRdb table keeps only in-frame clones and is missing some. The sample shows 95,000 to 150,000 clones, about three quarters of them seen only once. The length of the CDR3 is 13 residues. The V and J ends lost 6 bases and 7 bases respectively, with 13 bases between them. CDR1 MNHNS and CDR2 SASEGT come from the germline V gene. The clonotype comes from a man aged 55 to 70 in good health and CMV-seropositive. Input material: PBMCs. This rearrangement joins TRBV6-1 to TRBJ1-5; D gene unclear. Written as DNA, the CDR3 is TGTGCCAGCAGAGCAACGATATGGCAGCCCCAGCATTTT. Its translation is CASRATIWQPQHF.